These 26 T cell receptor beta chains came from one sample sequenced in a study of identifying expanded T cells in peripheral blood. Sequenced by immunoSEQ multiplex PCR; TCRdb stores in-frame clones only, minus some. The repertoire holds about 82,000 clones, roughly 90% seen once, with roughly 7% in the top ten. The specimen sequenced was blood. The receptors stem from a person aged 18 to 75 in good health.

This rearrangement joins TRBV5-5 to TRBJ1-5; D is uncertain. Germline values: CDR1 SGHKS, CDR2 YYEKEE (reference sequence). Between the trimmed V and J ends, which lost 1 base and 6 bases, there was a span of 14 bases. The CDR3 runs 15 residues. CDR3 in amino acids: CASSLRAGSGQPQHF. The CDR3 DNA reads as TGTGCCAGCAGCTTGCGGGCTGGGAGCGGTCAGCCCCAGCATTTT.

The V call is TRBV9, the J call TRBJ2-4; D is tentatively TRBD1 or TRBD2 (5 bases each). Trimming pared 4 bases from V and 7 bases from J, leaving 27 bases between. This CDR3 comprises 18 residues. CDR1 SGDLS and CDR2 YYNGEE come from the germline V gene. DNA for the CDR3: TGTGCCAGCAGCATCTCCTGGGACCCTCTTCCCCCCCAGAACATTCAGTACTTC. Translated, it gives CASSISWDPLPPQNIQYF.

V is TRBV19 and J is TRBJ1-1; D may be TRBD1 (5 bases). CDR3 size: 13 residues. V shed 6 bases and J shed 1 base, with 9 bases lying between them. Per the germline V gene, CDR1 is LNHDA and CDR2 is SQIVND (reference sequence). The CDR3 spells CASRGRANTEAFF. As DNA, the CDR3 is TGTGCCAGTAGGGGACGGGCGAACACTGAAGCTTTCTTT.

The chain carries TRBV5-4 and TRBJ1-1; TRBD1 matches at 7 bases. CDR3 length: 13 amino acids. Germline trimming cut 0 bases from V and 11 bases from J; bases unmatched to any gene: 7. Germline lookup yields CDR1 SGHNT and CDR2 YYREEE (reference sequence). In DNA, the CDR3 is TGTGCCAGCAGCTTGGGGGGCACAGGGGAGGCTTTCTTT. Translating gives CASSLGGTGEAFF.

The chain is built from TRBV30 and TRBJ1-5; tentative D call: TRBD1 (5 bases). The CDR3 runs to 16 residues. The germline V and J ends were trimmed by 0 bases and 1 base, with 13 bases remaining between them. Germline lookup yields CDR1 GTSNPN and CDR2 SVGIG (reference sequence). The CDR3 DNA is TGTGCCTGGAGTGTACCAACAGGTCTAAGCAATCAGCCCCAGCATTTT. Its protein is CAWSVPTGLSNQPQHF.

CDR3 protein: CASSTRTGNNYGYTF. CDR3 nucleotides: TGTGCCAGCAGTACGCGGACAGGGAACAACTATGGCTACACCTTC. The V call is TRBV2, the J call TRBJ1-2; the match to TRBD1 covers 8 bases. Germline lookup yields CDR1 SNHLY and CDR2 FYNNEI. The length of the CDR3 is 15 residues. J lost 2 bases, V lost 5 bases, and 7 bases had no gene match. The full variable domain, with the rest looked up from reference TRBV2 and TRBJ1-2, is EPEVTQTPSHQVTQMGQEVILRCVPISNHLYFYWYRQILGQKVEFLVSFYNNEISEKSEIFDDQFSVERPDGSNFTLKIRSTKLEDSAMYFCASSTRTGNNYGYTFGSGTRLTVV.

The rearrangement links TRBV6-5 to TRBJ1-1, with a possible D match to TRBD1 (5 bases). V was cut by 0 bases and J by 5 bases, with 13 bases left in between. CDR3 size: 15 residues. Germline V CDR1 and CDR2: MNHEY, SVGAGI. The CDR3 sequence is CASSYSRQGRTEAFF. CDR3 nucleotides: TGTGCCAGCAGTTACTCGAGGCAGGGTCGGACTGAAGCTTTCTTT.

The chain is built from TRBV10-2 and TRBJ1-1; D gene unclear. Deletions cut 5 bases from V and 4 bases from J, with 8 bases between. The CDR3 length is 12 residues. Looked up from germline, CDR1 is WSHSY and CDR2 is SAAADI. For the CDR3, the DNA is TGCGCCAGCAGTTCACCGGGCACTGAAGCTTTCTTT. Translation: CASSSPGTEAFF.

V gene TRBV30 combines with J gene TRBJ2-2, with D unresolved. Trimming cost V 3 bases and J 6 bases, with 11 bases left between them. Germline V gene lookup returns CDR1 GTSNPN and CDR2 SVGIG (reference sequence). The CDR3 runs 13 residues. The CDR3 loop is CAWSLRHPGELFF. The DNA of the CDR3 is TGTGCCTGGAGCTTGAGGCATCCCGGGGAGCTGTTTTTT.

V and J are TRBV19 and TRBJ1-2, with a possible D match to TRBD1 (6 bases). Germline V gene sequence: CDR1 LNHDA, CDR2 SQIVND (reference sequence). Trimming stripped 1 base from V and 8 bases from J, with 11 bases between. This CDR3 is 13 amino acids long. The CDR3 bases are TGTGCCAGTAGTATAGTGGCAGGGGAAGGCTACACCTTC. Translation: CASSIVAGEGYTF.

This clone was counted once. The chain uses TRBV7-3 and TRBJ2-1; 8 positions match TRBD1. The CDR3 totals 15 residues. Germline V gives CDR1 SGHTA, CDR2 FQGTGA. J lost 4 bases, V lost 5 bases, and 7 bases had no gene match. The CDR3 protein is CASSRTGGNYNEQFF. The CDR3 coding sequence is TGTGCCAGCAGCCGAACAGGGGGAAATTACAATGAGCAGTTCTTC.

The chain links TRBV5-1 to TRBJ1-1; a possible D gene is TRBD1 (6 bases). The CDR3 is 14 amino acids. Trimming took 8 bases from V and 6 from J, leaving 20 bases between them. In germline, CDR1 is SGHRS, CDR2 YFSETQ. The CDR3 protein is CASTTGHTNAEAFF. In DNA, the CDR3 is TGCGCCAGTACTACGGGACATACGAATGCTGAAGCTTTCTTT.

CDR3 nucleotides: TGTGCCAGCAGCCCGCTTGTAGCGGGATCGTCAGATACGCAGTATTTT. Encoded protein: CASSPLVAGSSDTQYF. The chain carries TRBV11-3 and TRBJ2-3, with TRBD2 matching 8 bases. This CDR3 spans 16 amino acids. The V and J ends lost 5 bases and 4 bases, in that order; junction bases with no gene match: 11. In germline, CDR1 is SGHNT, CDR2 YENEEA.

J is TRBJ2-3 and V is TRBV15, with D unresolved. Between the trimmed V and J ends, which lost 4 bases and 2 bases, there was a span of 4 bases. Germline CDR1 is LNHNV and CDR2 is YYDKDF (reference sequence). This CDR3 spans 12 amino acids. The CDR3 DNA follows: TGTGCCACCAGCACTACCACAGATACGCAGTATTTT. Amino acids: CATSTTTDTQYF.

This clone was counted a single time. This chain joins TRBV2 and TRBJ1-5; D is undetermined. CDR3 length equals 14 residues. The germline V gene encodes CDR1 SNHLY and CDR2 FYNNEI. V lost 6 bases, J lost 0 bases, and 9 bases lay in between. CDR3 sequence reads: CASRSDYSNQPQHF. The CDR3 DNA reads as TGTGCCAGCAGATCGGACTATAGCAATCAGCCCCAGCATTTT.

V usage is TRBV5-1 and J usage is TRBJ2-3; 7 nucleotides agree with TRBD2. The junction had 6 bases not matched to a gene; V was cut back by 3 bases and J by 2 bases. Germline V gives CDR1 SGHRS, CDR2 YFSETQ. This CDR3 spans 15 amino acids. The CDR3, as DNA: TGCGCCAGCAGCTGGGGACTACTCACCACAGATACGCAGTATTTT. This gives the protein CASSWGLLTTDTQYF.

The chain employs TRBV27 and TRBJ1-1; a weak D match, TRBD1 (6 bases). Deletions cut 6 bases from V and 8 bases from J, with 16 bases between. Germline values: CDR1 MNHEY, CDR2 SMNVEV (reference sequence). CDR3 length: 13 amino acids. The CDR3 region is CASRITGSREAFF. Here the CDR3 DNA reads TGTGCCAGCAGAATCACAGGGAGCCGGGAAGCTTTCTTT.

This clone was seen a single time. The sample contains more than one DNA sequence encoding this CDR3. The chain uses TRBV30 and TRBJ1-1; D gene uncertain. Trimming left V 2 bases short and J 8 bases short, with 3 bases between. CDR3 size: 9 residues. From germline, CDR1 is GTSNPN and CDR2 SVGIG (reference sequence). This CDR3 reads CAWSREAFF. The CDR3 DNA sequence: TGTGCCTGGAGTAGAGAAGCTTTCTTT.

The V gene is TRBV6-6, the J gene TRBJ1-1; D might be TRBD1 (5 bases). Germline V gives CDR1 MNHNY, CDR2 SVGAGI (reference sequence). V was cut by 7 bases and J by 8 bases, with 17 bases left in between. CDR3 size: 13 residues. In DNA, the CDR3 is TGTGCCAGCAACGTCTGGGACGCCCAAGAAGCTTTCTTT. It yields the protein CASNVWDAQEAFF.

The chain employs TRBV7-2 and TRBJ2-3, with D possibly TRBD2 on 5 matching bases. CDR1 SGHTA and CDR2 FQGNSA come from the germline V gene. V lost 2 bases, J lost 8 bases, and 14 bases lay in between. This CDR3 region has 14 residues. Here the CDR3 DNA reads TGTGCCAGCAGCTTAATGGGGAGCCTAGGTACGCAGTATTTT. Its translation is CASSLMGSLGTQYF.

This chain connects TRBV5-4 to TRBJ1-1, with D perhaps TRBD1 (6 bases). Germline CDR1 reads SGHNT; CDR2 reads YYREEE (reference sequence). The CDR3 spans 16 residues. Trimming pared 4 bases from V and 5 bases from J, leaving 21 bases between. The chain's CDR3 is CASSSRETGAGTEAFF. The CDR3 region has the DNA TGTGCCAGCAGCAGCAGGGAGACGGGGGCTGGGACTGAAGCTTTCTTT. Variable domain in full (rest from reference TRBV5-4 and TRBJ1-1): ETGVTQSPTHLIKTRGQQVTLRCSSQSGHNTVSWYQQALGQGPQFIFQYYREEENGRGNFPPRFSGLQFPNYSSELNVNALELDDSALYLCASSSRETGAGTEAFFGQGTRLTVV.

The chain has TRBV5-1 and TRBJ2-5; D ambiguous. The CDR3 is 13 amino acids. Trimming took off 3 bases at V and 1 base at J, with 7 bases between the two ends. Germline V CDR1 and CDR2: SGHRS, YFSETQ. The CDR3 spells CASSWRSQETQYF. The CDR3 DNA reads TGCGCCAGCAGCTGGCGGTCCCAAGAGACCCAGTACTTC.

The chain couples TRBV19 to TRBJ1-2; D call uncertain. Trimming took 3 bases from V and 0 from J, leaving 8 bases between them. The CDR3 is made up of 14 amino acids. Germline assignment: CDR1 LNHDA and CDR2 SQIVND (reference sequence). CDR3 DNA: TGTGCCAGTAGTATCCGCACGCCTAACTATGGCTACACCTTC. Translated: CASSIRTPNYGYTF.

This clone has just a few counts. The chain uses TRBV30 and TRBJ1-2, with 7 bases that match TRBD1. There are 12 residues in the CDR3. The V gene end was trimmed by 8 bases and the J gene end by 3 bases; junction bases not matched to a gene: 6. Germline V gene sequence: CDR1 GTSNPN, CDR2 SVGIG (reference sequence). CDR3: CAVDRADYGYTF. CDR3 coding DNA: TGTGCCGTCGACAGGGCTGACTATGGCTACACCTTC.

This clone appeared a single time. The CDR3 DNA reads TGCAGTGCTTACCGAGACACTGAAGCTTTCTTT. Protein sequence: CSAYRDTEAFF. This chain links TRBV20-1 with TRBJ1-1; no definite D call. CDR3 length: 11 amino acids. Trimming removed 5 bases from V and 3 bases from J, with 7 bases in between. CDR1 is DFQATT and CDR2 is SNEGSKA in the germline V gene (reference sequence).

The rearrangement uses TRBV11-3 and TRBJ1-3; D may be TRBD1 (5 bases). Germline CDR1 reads SGHNT; CDR2 reads YENEEA. Trimming removed 0 bases from V and 4 bases from J, with 10 bases in between. CDR3 size: 15 residues. The CDR3 protein is CASSLDRGPGNTIYF. CDR3 DNA: TGTGCCAGCAGCTTAGATCGGGGACCCGGAAACACCATATATTTT.